The 15 T cell receptor beta chains below were found in one sample sequenced in a study of T cells in Graves' hyperthyroidism and ophthalmopathy. RNA transcripts provided the source from which TCR beta CDR3 regions were amplified. HTBI primers were used for first-round RT-PCR of the TCR CDR3. TCRdb independently ran MiXCR on the multiplex PCR reads; one entry per CDR3 protein. The sample lists under 400,000 distinct CDR3 sequences; about 16% were seen once. The sequencing input was blood. The source of these receptors is a woman aged 55-69 years with Graves' ophthalmopathy.

This clonotype was seen more than once but under ten times. The rearrangement joins TRBV6-4 to TRBJ1-4; D not certain. Germline V CDR1 and CDR2: MRHNA, SNTAGT. Trimming shortened V by 3 bases and J by 3 bases, and 8 bases separated the two germline ends. The CDR3 totals 14 residues. CDR3 in DNA: TGTGCCAGCAGTGAGGTTGGGTCTAATGAAAAACTGTTTTTT. Protein sequence: CASSEVGSNEKLFF.

The sample holds many counts of this clonotype. This chain connects TRBV20-1 to TRBJ2-7; 7 positions match TRBD1. The germline V gene encodes CDR1 DFQATT and CDR2 SNEGSKA (reference sequence). The CDR3 loop spans 13 amino acids. With V trimmed by 2 bases and J by 6 bases, 7 bases remained unmatched. Written as DNA, the CDR3 is TGCAGTGCTAGACCAACAGGGGCGGTCGAGCAGTACTTC. This translates into CSARPTGAVEQYF.

This clonotype came up a few times. The chain couples TRBV6-1 to TRBJ2-5; no clear D. Trimming removed 5 bases at V and 1 base at J, with 11 bases between. Germline loops: CDR1 MNHNS, CDR2 SASEGT. This CDR3 has 14 residues. The CDR3 here is CASSTRTVQETQYF. CDR3 in DNA: TGTGCCAGCAGTACCCGGACGGTCCAAGAGACCCAGTACTTC.

Ten or more counts support this clonotype. The rearrangement joins TRBV7-9 to TRBJ2-2, with D maybe TRBD1 (6 bases). Trimming took 2 bases from V and 2 from J, leaving 12 bases between them. From germline, CDR1 is SEHNR and CDR2 FQNEAQ (reference sequence). The CDR3 totals 16 residues. The CDR3 nucleotides read TGTGCCAGCAGCTTAAGTCTCGGGACAAACACCGGGGAGCTGTTTTTT. As protein: CASSLSLGTNTGELFF.

This clonotype was picked up many times. The V gene is TRBV11-2, the J gene TRBJ2-3, with a weak D call TRBD1 (6 bases). Germline CDR1 is SGHAT and CDR2 is FQNNGV. With 3 bases removed from V and 0 bases from J, the gap between germline ends came to 10 bases. The CDR3 extends over 15 amino acids. For the CDR3, the DNA is TGTGCCAGCAGCTTGGACAGTTCTAGCACAGATACGCAGTATTTT. It codes for CASSLDSSSTDTQYF.

This clonotype was detected many times. This rearrangement joins TRBV11-2 to TRBJ2-5; TRBD1 matches 7 bases. The CDR3 is 15 amino acids. Germline V gene data show CDR1 as SGHAT and CDR2 as FQNNGV. V dropped 0 bases and J dropped 0; count of bases not matched to a gene: 1. The CDR3 here is CASSLEGQYQETQYF. The CDR3, as DNA: TGTGCCAGCAGCTTAGAGGGACAGTACCAAGAGACCCAGTACTTC.

This clonotype was observed at least ten times. The chain couples TRBV5-1 to TRBJ2-7; 8 positions match TRBD2. After removal of 3 bases from V and 1 base from J, the junction contained 12 bases not matched to a gene. In germline, CDR1 is SGHRS, CDR2 YFSETQ. This CDR3 region has 17 residues. The chain's CDR3 is CASSYSGPGTRSYEQYF. In DNA, the CDR3 is TGCGCCAGCAGCTACTCGGGCCCCGGGACTAGATCCTACGAGCAGTACTTC.

Many counts were recorded for this clonotype. The CDR3 DNA follows: TGTGCCAGCTCAGTTGACAGGGGTGGGAGTTGGGCTTTCTTT. The encoded protein is CASSVDRGGSWAFF. This chain uses TRBV2 with TRBJ1-1; 8 nucleotides agree with TRBD1. Trimming cost V 8 bases and J 11 bases; bases outside gene matches: 16. From germline, CDR1 is SNHLY and CDR2 FYNNEI. The CDR3 covers 14 residues.

This clonotype was recorded a few times. The chain uses TRBV28 and TRBJ2-1; D might be TRBD1 (5 bases). The ends were cut back, 4 bases at V and 14 bases at J, with 15 bases in the middle. Germline-derived CDR1 and CDR2 are MDHEN and SYDVKM. The CDR3 runs to 12 residues. This CDR3 is CASSSRARVEFF. The CDR3 bases are TGTGCCAGCAGTTCCCGGGCCAGGGTGGAGTTCTTC.

The chain carries TRBV29-1 and TRBJ2-7; TRBD2 is a possible D gene (5 bases). V gave up 0 bases and J gave up 6 bases, with 9 bases separating them. The V gene's germline CDR1 is SQVTM and CDR2 ANQGSEA. CDR3 length equals 12 residues. The CDR3 DNA sequence: TGCAGCGTTGAAGATCTGGCGGGCGAGCAGTACTTC. Translation gives CSVEDLAGEQYF.

The count of this clonotype is one. The chain employs TRBV5-6 and TRBJ1-1; possible D gene TRBD1, 5 bases. This CDR3 has 13 residues. The V end lost 0 bases, the J end lost 8 bases, and 11 bases lay between the germline ends. Per germline, CDR1 SGHDT and CDR2 YYEEEE. The CDR3 nucleotides read TGTGCCAGCAGCTTGGGGACCTCAGGGGAAGCTTTCTTT. Translation: CASSLGTSGEAFF.

This clonotype appeared many times. The chain couples TRBV11-2 to TRBJ2-1; D may match TRBD1 or TRBD2 (6 bases each). The CDR3 is 16 residues long. V was clipped by 5 bases and J by 4 bases, with 18 bases between them. From germline, CDR1 is SGHAT and CDR2 FQNNGV. CDR3 sequence (DNA): TGTGCCAGCAGCACTGGAGTGGGGGCGGGGTACAATGAGCAGTTCTTC. This gives the protein CASSTGVGAGYNEQFF.

There are many counts of this clonotype. The chain couples TRBV11-2 to TRBJ2-1; D may be TRBD1 (5 bases). Germline V gene lookup returns CDR1 SGHAT and CDR2 FQNNGV. The CDR3 is 12 residues long. With 2 bases removed from V and 10 bases from J, the gap between germline ends came to 9 bases. The CDR3 region is CASSLTGEEQFF. The DNA of the CDR3 is TGTGCCAGCAGCTTAACAGGTGAGGAGCAGTTCTTC.

This rearrangement joins TRBV25-1 to TRBJ1-4; 7 bases line up with TRBD1. The length of the CDR3 is 14 residues. Per germline, CDR1 MGHDK and CDR2 SYGVNS. V lost 3 bases, J lost 5 bases, and 3 bases stayed unmatched. The CDR3 region is CASSETGRNEKLFF. The CDR3 DNA is TGTGCCAGCAGTGAGACAGGGAGGAATGAAAAACTGTTTTTT.

This clonotype was counted ten times or more. The chain links TRBV11-2 to TRBJ2-7, with 7 bases that match TRBD2. Looked up from germline, CDR1 is SGHAT and CDR2 is FQNNGV. Trimming at V came to 7 bases and at J to 2 bases, leaving 14 bases not matched to a gene. This CDR3 comprises 16 residues. CDR3 amino acids: CASKITSGGGAYEQYF. The CDR3 nucleotides read TGTGCCAGCAAAATCACCTCGGGGGGAGGGGCCTACGAGCAGTACTTC. Using reference TRBV11-2 and TRBJ2-7 for the parts outside the CDR3, the full variable domain is EAGVAQSPRYKIIEKRQSVAFWCNPISGHATLYWYQQILGQGPKLLIQFQNNGVVDDSQLPKDRFSAERLKGVDSTLKIQPAKLEDSAVYLCASKITSGGGAYEQYFGPGTRLTVT.